The clone carrying this T cell receptor beta chain was found a few times. Its antigen is still unknown. 60 Vbeta and 13 Jbeta primers were used in PCR. Method: immunoSEQ multiplex PCR; TCRdb's copy keeps in-frame clones and lacks some. This table holds some 150,000 clones, about two thirds found once. V lost 3 bases to trimming and J lost 9 bases; unmatched junction nucleotides: 4. The germline V gene has CDR1 SNHLY and CDR2 FYNNEI. The CDR3 sequence is 13 residues long. This specimen belongs to a study of cytomegalovirus exposure and HLA in healthy donors. Regarding the study as a whole: Most TCR sequences showed up rarely, but some public TCRs showed up in many donors. TCR beta V- and J-gene trimming, according to a later analysis, was linked to a missense DCLRE1C variant. Through in vitro validation, a few CMV-associated chains were shown to be specific for CMV antigens. According to a later analysis, donors in an Asian-associated ancestry cluster reportedly had fewer N-insertions than the roughly 720-donor mean.

The source is a man aged 55 to 70 in good health and CMV-seronegative. The sequencing sample was made of PBMCs. The chain couples TRBV2 to TRBJ2-5; 10 positions agree with TRBD1. The CDR3 nucleotides read TGTGCCAGCAGTGACGACAGGGGGCCGCCCCAGTACTTC. Its protein product is CASSDDRGPPQYF. The whole variable domain, remainder taken from reference TRBV2 and TRBJ2-5, is EPEVTQTPSHQVTQMGQEVILRCVPISNHLYFYWYRQILGQKVEFLVSFYNNEISEKSEIFDDQFSVERPDGSNFTLKIRSTKLEDSAMYFCASSDDRGPPQYFGPGTRLLVL.